This T cell receptor (beta chain) was identified in a study of cytomegalovirus exposure and HLA in healthy donors. The PCR ran on 60 Vbeta and 13 Jbeta primers. Produced via immunoSEQ multiplex PCR; TCRdb's table is partial and in-frame only. The sample lists 200,000 to 250,000 clones, about 81% occurring once. The V gene's germline CDR1 is SGHRS and CDR2 YFSETQ. The CDR3 is 17 amino acids. Losses at the gene ends were 0 bases for V and 3 bases for J; bases not matched to a gene: 7. The sequence was collected from an older woman in good health and CMV-seropositive. The chain employs TRBV5-1 and TRBJ1-2, with TRBD1 matching 11 bases. The sample was PBMCs. The CDR3 sequence: CASSLARDRGFDYGYTF. As DNA, the CDR3 is TGCGCCAGCAGCTTGGCCAGGGACAGGGGGTTTGACTATGGCTACACCTTC.